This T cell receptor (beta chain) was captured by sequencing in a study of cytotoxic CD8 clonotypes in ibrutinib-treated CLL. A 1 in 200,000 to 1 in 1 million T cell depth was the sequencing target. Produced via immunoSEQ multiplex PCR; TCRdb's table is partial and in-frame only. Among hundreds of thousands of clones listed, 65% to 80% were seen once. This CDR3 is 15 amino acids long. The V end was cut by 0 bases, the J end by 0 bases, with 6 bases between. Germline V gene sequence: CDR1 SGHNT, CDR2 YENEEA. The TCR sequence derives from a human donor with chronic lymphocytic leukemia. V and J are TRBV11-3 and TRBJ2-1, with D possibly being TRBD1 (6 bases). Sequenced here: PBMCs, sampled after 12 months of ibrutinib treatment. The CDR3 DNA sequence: TGTGCCAGCAGCTTAGAGGACAGCTCCTACAATGAGCAGTTCTTC. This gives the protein CASSLEDSSYNEQFF. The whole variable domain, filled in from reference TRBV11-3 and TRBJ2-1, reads EAGVVQSPRYKIIEKKQPVAFWCNPISGHNTLYWYLQNLGQGPELLIRYENEEAVDDSQLPKDRFSAERLKGVDSTLKIQPAELGDSAVYLCASSLEDSSYNEQFFGPGTRLTVL.